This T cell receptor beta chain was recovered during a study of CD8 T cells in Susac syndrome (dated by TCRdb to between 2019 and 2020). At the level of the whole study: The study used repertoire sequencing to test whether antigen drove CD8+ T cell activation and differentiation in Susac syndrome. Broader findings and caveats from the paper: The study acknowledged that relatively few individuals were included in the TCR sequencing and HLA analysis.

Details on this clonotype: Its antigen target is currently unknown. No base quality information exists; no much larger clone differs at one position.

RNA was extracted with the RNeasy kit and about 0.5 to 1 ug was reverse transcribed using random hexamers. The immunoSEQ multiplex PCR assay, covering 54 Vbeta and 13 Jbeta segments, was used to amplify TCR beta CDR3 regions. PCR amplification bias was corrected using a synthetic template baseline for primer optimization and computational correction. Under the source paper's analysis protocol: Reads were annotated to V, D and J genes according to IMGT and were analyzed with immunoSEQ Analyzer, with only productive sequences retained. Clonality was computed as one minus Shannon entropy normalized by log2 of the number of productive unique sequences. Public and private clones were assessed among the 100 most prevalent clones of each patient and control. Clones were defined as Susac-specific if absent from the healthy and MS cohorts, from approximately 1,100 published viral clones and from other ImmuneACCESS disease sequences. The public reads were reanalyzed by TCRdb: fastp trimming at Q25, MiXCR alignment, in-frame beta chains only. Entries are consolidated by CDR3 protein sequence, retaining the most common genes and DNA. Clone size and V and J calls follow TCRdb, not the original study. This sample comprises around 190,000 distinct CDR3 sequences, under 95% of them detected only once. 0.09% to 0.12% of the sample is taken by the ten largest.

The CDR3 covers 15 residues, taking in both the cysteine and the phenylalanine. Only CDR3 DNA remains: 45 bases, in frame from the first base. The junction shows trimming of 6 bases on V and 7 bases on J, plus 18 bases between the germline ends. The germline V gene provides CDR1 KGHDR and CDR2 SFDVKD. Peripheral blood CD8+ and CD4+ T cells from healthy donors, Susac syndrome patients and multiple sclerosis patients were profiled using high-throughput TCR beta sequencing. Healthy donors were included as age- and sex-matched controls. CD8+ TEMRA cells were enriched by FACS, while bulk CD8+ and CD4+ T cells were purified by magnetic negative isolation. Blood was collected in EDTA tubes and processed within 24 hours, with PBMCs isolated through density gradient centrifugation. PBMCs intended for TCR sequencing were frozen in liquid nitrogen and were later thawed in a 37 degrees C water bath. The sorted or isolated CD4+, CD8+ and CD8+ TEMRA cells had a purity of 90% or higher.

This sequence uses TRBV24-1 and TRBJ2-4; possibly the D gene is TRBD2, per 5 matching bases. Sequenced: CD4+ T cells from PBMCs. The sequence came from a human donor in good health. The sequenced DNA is TGTGCCACCAGTCCACCGGGATCTCAGTCCAACATTCAGTACTTC. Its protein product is CATSPPGSQSNIQYF.